This T cell receptor (beta chain) was retrieved from a study of T cells after yellow fever vaccination. Losses at the gene ends were 2 bases for V and 8 bases for J; bases not matched to a gene: 7. Germline V lookup: CDR1 SGHKS, CDR2 YYEKEE (reference sequence). The length of the CDR3 is 15 residues. Study-wide points: Only a minor proportion of clonotypes was detected across both CD4 and CD8 compartments. The presence of abundant clonotypes contaminating from the bulk population was possible in FACS-sorted repertoires.

This clonotype was seen ten or more times. Its target is unknown. Template switching by 5'RACE produced TCR cDNA, adding a universal primer site and UMIs. TCRdb used MiXCR to reprocess the 5' RACE reads, holding one entry per CDR3 protein. The top ten clones hold approximately 19% of a sample with 250,000 to 400,000 distinct CDR3 sequences, around 4.3% of them seen once. V and J are TRBV5-5 and TRBJ2-1, with 10 bases matching TRBD1. This sequence originates from a man between 18 and 35 years old who received the YFV17D yellow fever vaccine. The source was PBMCs, collected 15 days after the yellow fever booster vaccination. CDR3 nucleotides: TGTGCCAGCAGCTTCAGTTGGGACAGGGGCGATGAGCAGTTCTTC. Translated: CASSFSWDRGDEQFF.